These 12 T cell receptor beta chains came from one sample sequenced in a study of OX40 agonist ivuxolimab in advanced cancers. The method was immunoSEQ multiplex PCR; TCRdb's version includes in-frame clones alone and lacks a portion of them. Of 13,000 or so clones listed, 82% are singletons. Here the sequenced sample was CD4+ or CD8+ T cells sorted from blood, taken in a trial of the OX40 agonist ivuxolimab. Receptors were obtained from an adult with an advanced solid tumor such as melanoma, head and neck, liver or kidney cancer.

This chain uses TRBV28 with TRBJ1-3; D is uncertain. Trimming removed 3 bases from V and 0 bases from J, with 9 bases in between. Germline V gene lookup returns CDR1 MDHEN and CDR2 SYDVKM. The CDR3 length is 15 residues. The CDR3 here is CASSLEGFSGNTIYF. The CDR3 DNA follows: TGTGCCAGCAGTTTGGAGGGCTTCTCTGGAAACACCATATATTTT.

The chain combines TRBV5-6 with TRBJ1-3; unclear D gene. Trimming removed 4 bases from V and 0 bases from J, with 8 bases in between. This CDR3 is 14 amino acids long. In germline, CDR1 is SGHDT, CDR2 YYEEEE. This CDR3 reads CASSPRGSGNTIYF. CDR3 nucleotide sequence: TGTGCCAGCAGCCCCCGGGGCTCTGGAAACACCATATATTTT.

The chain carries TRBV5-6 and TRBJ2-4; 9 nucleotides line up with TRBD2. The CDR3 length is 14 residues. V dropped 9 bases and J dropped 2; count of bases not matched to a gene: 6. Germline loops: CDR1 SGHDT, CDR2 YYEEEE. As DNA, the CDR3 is TGTGCCACCCAGCGGGGGGCAACCAAAAACATTCAGTACTTC. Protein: CATQRGATKNIQYF.

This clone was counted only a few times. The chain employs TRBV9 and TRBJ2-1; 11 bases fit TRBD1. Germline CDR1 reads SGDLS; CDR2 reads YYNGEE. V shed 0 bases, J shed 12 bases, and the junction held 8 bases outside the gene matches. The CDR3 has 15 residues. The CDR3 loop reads CASSVDGTGGERQFF. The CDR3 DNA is TGTGCCAGCAGCGTAGATGGGACAGGGGGGGAGCGGCAGTTCTTC.

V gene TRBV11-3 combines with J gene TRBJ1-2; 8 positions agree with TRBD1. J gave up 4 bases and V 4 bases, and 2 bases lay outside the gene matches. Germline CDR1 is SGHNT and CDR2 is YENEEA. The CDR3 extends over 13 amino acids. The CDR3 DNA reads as TGTGCCAGCAGCTCCACAGGGGGCTATGGCTACACCTTC. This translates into CASSSTGGYGYTF.

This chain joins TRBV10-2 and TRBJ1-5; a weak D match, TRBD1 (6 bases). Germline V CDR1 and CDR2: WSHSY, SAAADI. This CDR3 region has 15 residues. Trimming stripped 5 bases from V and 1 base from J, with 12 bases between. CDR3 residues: CASSWKGGSNQPQHF. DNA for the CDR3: TGCGCCAGCAGTTGGAAGGGGGGGAGCAATCAGCCCCAGCATTTT.

The CDR3 DNA reads TGTGCCAGCAGTGACAACAGATGGAATGAGCAGTTCTTC. Amino acids: CASSDNRWNEQFF. This chain connects TRBV6-4 to TRBJ2-1; D remains ambiguous. Trimming took 2 bases from V and 7 from J, leaving 9 bases between them. Germline-derived CDR1 and CDR2 are MRHNA and SNTAGT. CDR3 size: 13 residues.

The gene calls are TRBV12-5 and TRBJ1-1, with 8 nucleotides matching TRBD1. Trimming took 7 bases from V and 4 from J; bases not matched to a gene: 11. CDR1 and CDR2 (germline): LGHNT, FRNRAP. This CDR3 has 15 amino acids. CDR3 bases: TGTGCTAGTGCAGGCTCGGACAGGGACTTCACTGAAGCTTTCTTT. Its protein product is CASAGSDRDFTEAFF.

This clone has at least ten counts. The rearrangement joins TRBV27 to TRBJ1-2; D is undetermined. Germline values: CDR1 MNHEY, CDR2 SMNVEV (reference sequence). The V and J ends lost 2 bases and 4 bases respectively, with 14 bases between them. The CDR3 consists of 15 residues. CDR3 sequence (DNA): TGTGCCAGCAGTTTAATGGGGTCGACGATCTATGGCTACACCTTC. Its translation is CASSLMGSTIYGYTF.

This CDR3 is CASSQVGDSDEVQQFF. The CDR3, as DNA: TGCGCCAGCAGCCAAGTGGGAGACTCAGACGAGGTTCAGCAGTTCTTC. This chain links TRBV4-3 with TRBJ2-1; a weak D match, TRBD2 (5 bases). CDR3 length: 16 amino acids. The germline gives CDR1 LGHNA, CDR2 YSLEER. The V end lost 1 base, the J end lost 11 bases, and 21 bases lay between the germline ends.

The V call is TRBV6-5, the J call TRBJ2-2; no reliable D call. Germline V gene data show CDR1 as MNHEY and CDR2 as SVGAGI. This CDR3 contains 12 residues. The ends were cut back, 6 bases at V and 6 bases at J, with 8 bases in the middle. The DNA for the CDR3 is TGTGCCAGCAGCTCAGAGGCCGGGGAGCTGTTTTTT. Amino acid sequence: CASSSEAGELFF.

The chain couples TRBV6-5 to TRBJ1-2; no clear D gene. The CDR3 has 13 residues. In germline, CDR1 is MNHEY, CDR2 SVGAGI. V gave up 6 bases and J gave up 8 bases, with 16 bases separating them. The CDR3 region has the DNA TGTGCCAGCAGCCCCGGAGGGTTTCACGGCTACACCTTC. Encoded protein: CASSPGGFHGYTF.